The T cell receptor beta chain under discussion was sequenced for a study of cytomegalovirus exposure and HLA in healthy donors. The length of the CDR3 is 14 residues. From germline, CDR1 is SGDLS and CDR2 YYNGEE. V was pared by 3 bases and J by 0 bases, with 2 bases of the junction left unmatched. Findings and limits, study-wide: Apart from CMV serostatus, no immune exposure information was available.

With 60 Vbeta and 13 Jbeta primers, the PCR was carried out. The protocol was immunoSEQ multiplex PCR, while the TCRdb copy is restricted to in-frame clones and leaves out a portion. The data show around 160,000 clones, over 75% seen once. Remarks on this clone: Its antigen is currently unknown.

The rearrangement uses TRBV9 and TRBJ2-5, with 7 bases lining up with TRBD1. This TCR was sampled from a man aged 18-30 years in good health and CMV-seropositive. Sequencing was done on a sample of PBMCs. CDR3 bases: TGTGCCAGCAGCGGGGGACAGAACCAAGAGACCCAGTACTTC. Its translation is CASSGGQNQETQYF.